These 8 T cell receptor beta chains share one sample of origin, sequenced in a study of technical replicates of blood from a handful of donors. Clones were sequenced by immunoSEQ multiplex PCR, and TCRdb holds only the in-frame ones, with some missing. The sample yields 60,000 to 70,000 clones, more than 95% seen once. Input material: T cells isolated from PBMCs. Receptor source: a human donor in good health.

J is TRBJ2-7 and V is TRBV6-6; no firm D call. The CDR3 has 14 amino acids. V was clipped by 5 bases and J by 1 base, with 12 bases between them. The germline gives CDR1 MNHNY, CDR2 SVGAGI (reference sequence). CDR3 bases: TGTGCCAGCAGTCCAAGCCGAGCTTCCTACGAGCAGTACTTC. It encodes CASSPSRASYEQYF.

J is TRBJ1-1 and V is TRBV9; 8 bases match TRBD1. Germline loops: CDR1 SGDLS, CDR2 YYNGEE. J lost 4 bases, V lost 2 bases, and 10 bases had no gene match. The CDR3 consists of 16 residues. The CDR3 bases are TGTGCCAGCAGCGTTGAACCTCAGGGGGCGTCCACTGAAGCTTTCTTT. Amino acids: CASSVEPQGASTEAFF.

This chain links TRBV14 with TRBJ1-2, with D maybe TRBD1 (6 bases). The CDR3 is made up of 16 amino acids. The germline V gene encodes CDR1 SGHDN and CDR2 FVKESK. V was cut by 3 bases and J by 8 bases, with 22 bases left in between. The DNA for the CDR3 is TGTGCCAGCAGCCACGGAACAGGGTTGCTATCACTAGGCTACACCTTC. Its translation is CASSHGTGLLSLGYTF. Complete variable domain (other parts from reference TRBV14 and TRBJ1-2): EAGVTQFPSHSVIEKGQTVTLRCDPISGHDNLYWYRRVMGKEIKFLLHFVKESKQDESGMPNNRFLAERTGGTYSTLKVQPAELEDSGVYFCASSHGTGLLSLGYTFGSGTRLTVV.

This chain uses TRBV6-1 with TRBJ2-2; D might be TRBD1 (6 bases). This CDR3 is 14 amino acids long. The ends were cut back, 7 bases at V and 6 bases at J, with 15 bases in the middle. CDR1 is MNHNS, CDR2 SASEGT, per germline. The chain's CDR3 is CASTLQGLAGELFF. The CDR3 DNA is TGTGCCAGCACGTTACAGGGCCTAGCCGGGGAGCTGTTTTTT.

V gene TRBV10-3 combines with J gene TRBJ2-7, with D possibly TRBD2 on 5 matching bases. The CDR3 runs 13 residues. With 5 bases removed from V and 0 bases from J, the gap between germline ends came to 8 bases. CDR1 and CDR2 from the germline V gene are ENHRY and SYGVKD. The CDR3 loop reads CAISSGNSYEQYF. CDR3 nucleotide sequence: TGTGCCATCAGTAGCGGTAACTCCTACGAGCAGTACTTC.

The chain has TRBV28 and TRBJ1-2; D is unclear. The CDR3 is 13 amino acids. Trimming took off 2 bases at V and 0 bases at J, with 4 bases between the two ends. Germline V gene data show CDR1 as MDHEN and CDR2 as SYDVKM. For the CDR3, the DNA is TGTGCCAGCAGTTTAGCGGCTAACTATGGCTACACCTTC. Translation: CASSLAANYGYTF.

The chain uses TRBV4-1 and TRBJ1-3, with a weak D call TRBD1 (6 bases). The V and J ends lost 4 bases and 0 bases respectively, with 13 bases between them. Germline CDR1 MGHRA, CDR2 YSYEKL. This CDR3 spans 16 amino acids. CDR3 protein: CASSPTRTASGNTIYF. In DNA form, the CDR3 reads TGCGCCAGCAGCCCCACACGGACAGCCTCTGGAAACACCATATATTTT.

V and J are TRBV2 and TRBJ1-3, with D perhaps TRBD1 (5 bases). This CDR3 is 15 amino acids long. The V end lost 4 bases, the J end lost 2 bases, and 12 bases lay between the germline ends. Germline CDR1 SNHLY, CDR2 FYNNEI. The CDR3 reads CASSGVGVPGNTIYF. In nucleotides, the CDR3 is TGTGCCAGCAGTGGAGTAGGGGTTCCTGGAAACACCATATATTTT.